Listed here are 11 T cell receptor beta chains from one sample, sequenced in a study of T cells in Graves' hyperthyroidism and ophthalmopathy. Regions amplified from RNA transcripts were the TCR beta CDR3 regions. The TCR CDR3 first-round RT-PCR relied on the HTBI primer set. TCRdb analysed the multiplex PCR reads with MiXCR anew, one entry per CDR3 protein. The sample lists about 610,000 distinct CDR3 sequences, 40% to 55% occurring once. The source material was peripheral blood or thyroid tissue (not recorded which). Every receptor here comes from a young woman with Graves' hyperthyroidism.

This clonotype was detected ten times or more. The chain combines TRBV7-9 with TRBJ2-5, with 8 nucleotides matching TRBD2. Looked up from germline, CDR1 is SEHNR and CDR2 is FQNEAQ (reference sequence). V was pared by 7 bases and J by 1 base, with 5 bases of the junction left unmatched. This CDR3 region has 14 residues. The CDR3 region has the DNA TGTGCCAGCAACCAACTAGCGGTCCAAGAGACCCAGTACTTC. This gives the protein CASNQLAVQETQYF.

This clonotype has ten or more counts. The V and J genes are TRBV12-3 or TRBV12-4 and TRBJ1-1; weak D call: TRBD1 (5 bases). V shed 6 bases and J shed 0 bases, with 11 bases lying between them. The CDR3 covers 14 residues. CDR3 coding DNA: TGTGCCAGCAGACGGGGGGGGGTGAACACTGAAGCTTTCTTT. Translation: CASRRGGVNTEAFF.

This clonotype was seen many times. This sequence joins TRBV7-9 and TRBJ2-1, with TRBD2 matching over 8 bases. Germline CDR1 is SEHNR and CDR2 is FQNEAQ (reference sequence). V was pared by 8 bases and J by 9 bases, with 9 bases of the junction left unmatched. This CDR3 spans 13 amino acids. DNA of the CDR3: TGTGCCAGCTCGGGAGGGCCTCTGAGTGAGCAGTTCTTC. It specifies CASSGGPLSEQFF.

V gene TRBV7-6 combines with J gene TRBJ2-5; 7 nucleotides line up with TRBD1. This CDR3 has 15 residues. Germline assignment: CDR1 SGHVS and CDR2 FNYEAQ. V dropped 5 bases and J dropped 4; count of bases not matched to a gene: 10. This CDR3 reads CASSNDREWGETQYF. In DNA form, the CDR3 reads TGTGCCAGCAGCAACGACAGGGAGTGGGGAGAGACCCAGTACTTC.

Many counts were recorded for this clonotype. The CDR3 protein is CASSLVGDDTEAFF. The DNA for the CDR3 is TGTGCCAGCAGCTTAGTAGGGGATGACACTGAAGCTTTCTTT. The V call is TRBV11-3, the J call TRBJ1-1, with D tentatively TRBD1 (5 bases). The CDR3 consists of 14 residues. Germline CDR1 and CDR2: SGHNT and YENEEA. V was clipped by 1 base and J by 3 bases, with 9 bases between them.

Only one count was recorded for this clonotype. This chain uses TRBV7-6 with TRBJ1-3, with no clear D. V shed 5 bases and J shed 4 bases, with 12 bases lying between them. Looked up from germline, CDR1 is SGHVS and CDR2 is FNYEAQ. This CDR3 contains 14 residues. The CDR3 is CASSPPAWGNTIYF. DNA for the CDR3: TGTGCCAGCAGCCCCCCAGCATGGGGAAACACCATATATTTT.

This chain joins TRBV12-3 or TRBV12-4 and TRBJ1-2; 12 bases match TRBD1. The J segment lost 8 bases and the V segment lost 3 bases, leaving 4 bases of the junction unmatched. The CDR3 is 14 amino acids. CDR3 nucleotides: TGTGCCAGCAGTTTCGGGACAGGGGGCAGGGGCTACACCTTC. Translated, it gives CASSFGTGGRGYTF.

This clonotype has more than one count but fewer than ten. The junction departs from germline at one end; a sequencing error may be responsible. The chain carries TRBV11-2 and TRBJ2-7, with 13 bases matching TRBD2. CDR1 is SGHAT and CDR2 is FQNNGV in the germline V gene. CDR3 length: 14 amino acids. DNA of the CDR3: TGTGCCAGCAGCTTAGGAGGACTAGCGGGAGATTTCTCTTTC. Translated, it gives CASSLGGLAGDFSF.

The table lists this clonotype with many counts. The genes are TRBV11-2 and TRBJ1-4, with a tentative D call TRBD1 (5 bases). The V end lost 5 bases, the J end lost 4 bases, and 8 bases lay between the germline ends. Germline CDR1 SGHAT, CDR2 FQNNGV. The CDR3 loop spans 13 amino acids. The CDR3 loop is CASSRDLNEKLFF. As DNA, the CDR3 is TGTGCCAGCAGCCGGGACCTTAATGAAAAACTGTTTTTT.

V gene TRBV20-1 combines with J gene TRBJ2-5; possibly TRBD1 for D (7 bases). This CDR3 region has 17 residues. CDR1 is DFQATT and CDR2 is SNEGSKA in the germline V gene (reference sequence). Trimming cost V 1 base and J 5 bases, with 23 bases left between them. CDR3 region: CSARAARGDSLAETQYF. The DNA for the CDR3 is TGCAGTGCTAGAGCCGCAAGGGGGGACAGTCTTGCCGAGACCCAGTACTTC.

This clonotype was observed many times. The chain carries TRBV7-2 and TRBJ2-2; D is ambiguous. V lost 5 bases, J lost 9 bases, and 13 bases lay in between. The CDR3 is 13 amino acids. Germline loops: CDR1 SGHTA, CDR2 FQGNSA. CDR3 residues: CASSPVGRRELFF. CDR3 sequence (DNA): TGTGCCAGCAGCCCAGTGGGTAGGAGGGAGCTGTTTTTT.